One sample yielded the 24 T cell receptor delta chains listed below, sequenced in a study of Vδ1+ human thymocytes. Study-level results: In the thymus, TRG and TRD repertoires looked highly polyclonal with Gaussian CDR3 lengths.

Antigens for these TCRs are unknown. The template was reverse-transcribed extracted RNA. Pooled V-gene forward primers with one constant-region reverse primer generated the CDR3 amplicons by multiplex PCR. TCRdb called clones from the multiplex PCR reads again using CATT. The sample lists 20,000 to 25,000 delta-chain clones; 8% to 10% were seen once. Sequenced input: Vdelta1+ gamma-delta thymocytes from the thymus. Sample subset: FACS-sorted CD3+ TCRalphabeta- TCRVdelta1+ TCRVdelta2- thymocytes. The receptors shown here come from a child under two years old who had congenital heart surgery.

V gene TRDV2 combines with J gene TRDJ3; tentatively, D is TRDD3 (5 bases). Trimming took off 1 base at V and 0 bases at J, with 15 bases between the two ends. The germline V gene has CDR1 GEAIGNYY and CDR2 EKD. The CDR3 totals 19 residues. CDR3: CACDTIGGPLSWDTRQMFF. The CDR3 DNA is TGTGCCTGTGACACAATCGGGGGCCCCCTCTCCTGGGACACCCGACAGATGTTTTTC.

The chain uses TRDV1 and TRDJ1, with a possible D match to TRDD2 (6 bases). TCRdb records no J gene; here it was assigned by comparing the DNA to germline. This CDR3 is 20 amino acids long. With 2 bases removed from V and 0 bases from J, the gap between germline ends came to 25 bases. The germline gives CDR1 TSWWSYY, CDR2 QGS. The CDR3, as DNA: TGTGCTCTTGGGGAAGTGATTTACCCATCCTACTTACAGTACACCGATAAACTCATCTTT. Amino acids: CALGEVIYPSYLQYTDKLIF.

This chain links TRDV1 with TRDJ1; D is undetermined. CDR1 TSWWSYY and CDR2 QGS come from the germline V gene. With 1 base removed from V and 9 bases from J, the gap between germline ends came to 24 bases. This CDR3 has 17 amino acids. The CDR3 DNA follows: TGTGCTCTTGGGGAACATTTCGATCAGGGTTGGGACAAGGAACTCATCTTT. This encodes CALGEHFDQGWDKELIF.

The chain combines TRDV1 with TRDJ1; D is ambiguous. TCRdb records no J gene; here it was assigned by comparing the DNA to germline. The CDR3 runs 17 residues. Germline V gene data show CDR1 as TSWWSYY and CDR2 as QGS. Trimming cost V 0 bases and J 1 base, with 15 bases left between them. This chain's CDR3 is CALGELHVGKVTDKLIF. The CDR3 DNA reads TGTGCTCTTGGGGAACTTCACGTGGGTAAGGTCACCGATAAACTCATCTTT.

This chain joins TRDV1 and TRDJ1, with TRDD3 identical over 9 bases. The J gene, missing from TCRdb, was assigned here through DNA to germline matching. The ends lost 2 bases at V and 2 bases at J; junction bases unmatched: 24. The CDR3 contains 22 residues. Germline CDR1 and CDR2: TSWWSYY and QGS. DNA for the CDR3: TGTGCTCTTGGGGAAGGGCCTTCCGCCTCCCAGATACTGGGGGACGTAACCGATAAACTCATCTTT. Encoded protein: CALGEGPSASQILGDVTDKLIF.

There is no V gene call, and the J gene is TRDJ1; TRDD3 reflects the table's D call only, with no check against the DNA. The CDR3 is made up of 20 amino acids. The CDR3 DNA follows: TGTGCTCTTGGGGAACTGCCCTCGTTCCTACGGGGGCCTTACACCGATAAACTCATCTTT. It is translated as CALGELPSFLRGPYTDKLIF.

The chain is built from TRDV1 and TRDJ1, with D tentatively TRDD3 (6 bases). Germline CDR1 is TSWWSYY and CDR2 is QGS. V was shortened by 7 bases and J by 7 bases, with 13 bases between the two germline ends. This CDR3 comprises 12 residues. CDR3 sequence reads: CALVLGRGKLIF. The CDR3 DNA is TGTGCTCTTGTACTGGGTAGAGGTAAACTCATCTTT.

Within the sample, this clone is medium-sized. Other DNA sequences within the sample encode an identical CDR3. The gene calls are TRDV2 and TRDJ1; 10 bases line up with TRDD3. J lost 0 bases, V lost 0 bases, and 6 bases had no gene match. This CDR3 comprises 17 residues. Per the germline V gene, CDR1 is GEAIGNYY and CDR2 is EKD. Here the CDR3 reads CACDTDWGMPYTDKLIF. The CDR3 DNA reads TGTGCCTGTGACACCGACTGGGGGATGCCGTACACCGATAAACTCATCTTT.

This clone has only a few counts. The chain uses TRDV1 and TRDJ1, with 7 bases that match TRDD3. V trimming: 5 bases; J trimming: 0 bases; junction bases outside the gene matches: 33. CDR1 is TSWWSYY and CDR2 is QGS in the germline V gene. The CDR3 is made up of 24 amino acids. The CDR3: CALGRRGRSSKFVTGEVYTDKLIF. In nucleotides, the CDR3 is TGTGCTCTTGGGAGACGGGGGAGGTCTTCCAAGTTTGTTACTGGGGAAGTGTACACCGATAAACTCATCTTT.

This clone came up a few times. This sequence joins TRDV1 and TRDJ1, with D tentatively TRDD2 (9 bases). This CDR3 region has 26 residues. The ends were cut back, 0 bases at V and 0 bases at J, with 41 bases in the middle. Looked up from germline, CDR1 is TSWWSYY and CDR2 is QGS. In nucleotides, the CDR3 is TGTGCTCTTGGGGAACTTTCTGCCCCCCCTTCCTACGAGAAGACTGGGGGGCCCAACTACACCGATAAACTCATCTTT. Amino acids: CALGELSAPPSYEKTGGPNYTDKLIF.

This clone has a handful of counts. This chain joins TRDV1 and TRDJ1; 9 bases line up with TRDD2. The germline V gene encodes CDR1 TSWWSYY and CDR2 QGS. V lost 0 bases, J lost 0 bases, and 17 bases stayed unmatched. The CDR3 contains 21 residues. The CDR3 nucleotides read TGTGCTCTTGGGGAACTGGCCTTCCTACGTTGGGGACCCTGGTACACCGATAAACTCATCTTT. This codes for CALGELAFLRWGPWYTDKLIF.

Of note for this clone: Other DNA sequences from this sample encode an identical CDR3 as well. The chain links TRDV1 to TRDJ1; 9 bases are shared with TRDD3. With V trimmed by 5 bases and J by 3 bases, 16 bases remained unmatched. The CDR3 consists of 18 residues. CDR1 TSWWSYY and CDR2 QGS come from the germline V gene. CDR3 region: CALGRRFLTGGYSDKLIF. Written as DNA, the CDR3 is TGTGCTCTTGGGCGCCGTTTCCTAACCGGGGGATACTCCGATAAACTCATCTTT.

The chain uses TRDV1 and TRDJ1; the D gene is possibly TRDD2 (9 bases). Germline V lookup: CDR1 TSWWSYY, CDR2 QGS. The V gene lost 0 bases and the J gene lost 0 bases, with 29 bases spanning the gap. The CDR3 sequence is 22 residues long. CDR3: CALGELGSFLLYWGPYTDKLIF. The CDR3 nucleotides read TGTGCTCTTGGGGAACTGGGATCCTTCCTACTGTACTGGGGGCCCTACACCGATAAACTCATCTTT.

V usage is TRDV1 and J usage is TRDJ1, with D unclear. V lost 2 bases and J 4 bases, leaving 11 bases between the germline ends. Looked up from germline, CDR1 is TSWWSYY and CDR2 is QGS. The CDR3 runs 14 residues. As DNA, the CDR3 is TGTGCTCTTGGGGAATCTAGGGACGGCGATAAACTCATCTTT. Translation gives CALGESRDGDKLIF.

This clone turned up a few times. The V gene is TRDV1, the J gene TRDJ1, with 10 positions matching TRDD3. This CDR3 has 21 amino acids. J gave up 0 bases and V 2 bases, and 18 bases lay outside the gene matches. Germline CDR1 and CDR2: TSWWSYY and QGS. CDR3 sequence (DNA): TGTGCTCTTGGGGAATTTCCTACGCTGTACTGGGGGATCGACAACACCGATAAACTCATCTTT. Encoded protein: CALGEFPTLYWGIDNTDKLIF.

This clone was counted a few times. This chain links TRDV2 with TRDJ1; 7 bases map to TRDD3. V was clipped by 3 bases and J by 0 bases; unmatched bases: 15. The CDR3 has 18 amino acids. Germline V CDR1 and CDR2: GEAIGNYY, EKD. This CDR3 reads CACDPYVGTGDHTDKLIF. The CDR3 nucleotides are TGTGCCTGTGACCCCTACGTTGGTACTGGGGACCACACCGATAAACTCATCTTT.

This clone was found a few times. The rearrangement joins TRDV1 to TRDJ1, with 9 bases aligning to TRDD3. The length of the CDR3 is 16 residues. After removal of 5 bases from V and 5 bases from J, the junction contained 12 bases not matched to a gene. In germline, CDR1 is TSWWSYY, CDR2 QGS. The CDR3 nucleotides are TGTGCTCTTGGGAATTCACTCCCCTGGGGGATGGATAAACTCATCTTT. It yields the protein CALGNSLPWGMDKLIF.

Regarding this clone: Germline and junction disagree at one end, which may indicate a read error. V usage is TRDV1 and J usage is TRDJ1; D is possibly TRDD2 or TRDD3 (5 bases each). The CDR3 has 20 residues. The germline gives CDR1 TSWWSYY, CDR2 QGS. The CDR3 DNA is TGTGCCCTTGGGGAACCCCCCCTCGTAACCTACGGGTTTTACACCGATAAACTCATCTTT. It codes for CALGEPPLVTYGFYTDKLIF.

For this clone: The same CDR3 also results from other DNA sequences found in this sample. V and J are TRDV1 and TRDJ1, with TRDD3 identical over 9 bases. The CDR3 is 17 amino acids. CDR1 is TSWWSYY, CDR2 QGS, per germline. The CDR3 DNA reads TGTGCGCTTCTCTCCTGGGGGATTCCACCGTACACCGATAAACTCATCTTT. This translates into CALLSWGIPPYTDKLIF.

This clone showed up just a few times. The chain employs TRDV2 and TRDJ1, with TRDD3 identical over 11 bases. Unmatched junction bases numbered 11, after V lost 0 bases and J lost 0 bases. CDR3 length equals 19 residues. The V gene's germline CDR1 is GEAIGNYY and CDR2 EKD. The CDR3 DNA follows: TGTGCCTGTGACACCGACGGTGGGGGATACGCTCCATACACCGATAAACTCATCTTT. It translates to CACDTDGGGYAPYTDKLIF.

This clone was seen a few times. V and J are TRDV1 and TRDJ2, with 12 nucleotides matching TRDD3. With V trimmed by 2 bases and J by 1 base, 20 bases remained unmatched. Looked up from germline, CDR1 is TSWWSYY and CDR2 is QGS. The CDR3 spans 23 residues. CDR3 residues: CALGESMGPSAGGYDSLTAQLFF. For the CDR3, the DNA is TGTGCTCTTGGGGAATCTATGGGGCCTTCCGCTGGGGGATACGACAGTTTGACAGCACAACTCTTCTTT.

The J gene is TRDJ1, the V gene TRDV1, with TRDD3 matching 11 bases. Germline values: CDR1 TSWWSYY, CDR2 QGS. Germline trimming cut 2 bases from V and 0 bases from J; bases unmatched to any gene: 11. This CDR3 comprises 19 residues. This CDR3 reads CALGEDRWGIRSYTDKLIF. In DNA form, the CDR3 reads TGTGCTCTTGGGGAAGATAGATGGGGGATACGCTCGTACACCGATAAACTCATCTTT.

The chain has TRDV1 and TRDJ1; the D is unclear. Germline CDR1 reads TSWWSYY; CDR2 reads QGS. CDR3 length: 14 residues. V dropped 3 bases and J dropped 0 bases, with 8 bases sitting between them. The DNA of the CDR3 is TGTGCTCTTGGGGATACGGTGTACACCGATAAACTCATCTTT. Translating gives CALGDTVYTDKLIF.

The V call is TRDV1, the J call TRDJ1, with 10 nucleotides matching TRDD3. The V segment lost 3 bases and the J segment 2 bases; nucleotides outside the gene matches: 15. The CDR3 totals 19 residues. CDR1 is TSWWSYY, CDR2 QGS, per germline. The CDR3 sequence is CALGDRTLGDKWRTDKLIF. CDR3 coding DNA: TGTGCTCTTGGGGACCGAACCCTGGGGGATAAATGGCGAACCGATAAACTCATCTTT.